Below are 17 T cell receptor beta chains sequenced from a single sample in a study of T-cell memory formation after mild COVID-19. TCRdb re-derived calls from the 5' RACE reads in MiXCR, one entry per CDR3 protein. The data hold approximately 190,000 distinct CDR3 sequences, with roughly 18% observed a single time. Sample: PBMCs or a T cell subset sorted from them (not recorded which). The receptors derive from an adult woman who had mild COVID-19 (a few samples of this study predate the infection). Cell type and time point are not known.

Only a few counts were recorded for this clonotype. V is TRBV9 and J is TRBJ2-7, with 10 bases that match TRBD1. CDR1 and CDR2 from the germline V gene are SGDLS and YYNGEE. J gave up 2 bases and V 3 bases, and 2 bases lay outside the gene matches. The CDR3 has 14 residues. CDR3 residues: CASSGDRGPYEQYF. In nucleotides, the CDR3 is TGTGCCAGCAGCGGAGACAGGGGGCCCTACGAGCAGTACTTC.

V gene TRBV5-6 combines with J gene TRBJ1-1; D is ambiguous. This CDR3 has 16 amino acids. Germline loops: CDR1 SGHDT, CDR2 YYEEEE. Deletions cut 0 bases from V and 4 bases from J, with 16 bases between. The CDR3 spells CASSLAMDSRITEAFF. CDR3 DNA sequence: TGTGCCAGCAGCTTGGCCATGGACTCAAGGATCACTGAAGCTTTCTTT.

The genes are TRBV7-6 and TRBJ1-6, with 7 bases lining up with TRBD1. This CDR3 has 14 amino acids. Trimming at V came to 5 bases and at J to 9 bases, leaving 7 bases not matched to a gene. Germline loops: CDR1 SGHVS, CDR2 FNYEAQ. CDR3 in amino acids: CASSHDRESSPLHF. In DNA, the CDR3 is TGTGCCAGCAGCCATGACAGGGAGAGTTCACCCCTCCACTTT. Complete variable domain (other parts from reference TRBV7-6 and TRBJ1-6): GAGVSQSPRYKVTKRGQDVALRCDPISGHVSLYWYRQALGQGPEFLTYFNYEAQQDKSGLPNDRFSAERPEGSISTLTIQRTEQRDSAMYRCASSHDRESSPLHFGNGTRLTVT.

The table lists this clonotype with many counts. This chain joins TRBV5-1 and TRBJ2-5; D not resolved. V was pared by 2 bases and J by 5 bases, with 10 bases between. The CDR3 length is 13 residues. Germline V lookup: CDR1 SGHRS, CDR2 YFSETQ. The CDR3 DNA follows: TGCGCCAGCAGCTTCCCCGGAACCGAGACCCAGTACTTC. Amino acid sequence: CASSFPGTETQYF.

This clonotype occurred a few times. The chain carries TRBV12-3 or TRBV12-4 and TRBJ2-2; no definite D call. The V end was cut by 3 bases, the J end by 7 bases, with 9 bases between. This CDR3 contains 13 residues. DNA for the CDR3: TGTGCCAGCAGTTTCAGTGTGGTCGGGGAGCTGTTTTTT. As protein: CASSFSVVGELFF.

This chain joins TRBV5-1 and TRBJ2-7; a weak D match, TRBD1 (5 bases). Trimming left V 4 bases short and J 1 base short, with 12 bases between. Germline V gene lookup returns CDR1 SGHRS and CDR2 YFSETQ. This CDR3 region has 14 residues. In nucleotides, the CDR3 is TGCGCCAGCAGCCCAGGGCCTTCTTCCTACGAGCAGTACTTC. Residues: CASSPGPSSYEQYF.

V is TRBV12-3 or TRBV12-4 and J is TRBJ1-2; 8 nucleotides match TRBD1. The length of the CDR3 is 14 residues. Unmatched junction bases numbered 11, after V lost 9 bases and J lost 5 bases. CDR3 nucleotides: TGTGCCAGTGGACAGGGCGACCTTTGGTATGGCTACACCTTC. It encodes CASGQGDLWYGYTF.

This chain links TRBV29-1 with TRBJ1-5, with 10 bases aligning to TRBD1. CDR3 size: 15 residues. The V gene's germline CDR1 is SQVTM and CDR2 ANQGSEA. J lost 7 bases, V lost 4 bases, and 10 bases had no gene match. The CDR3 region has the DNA TGCAGCGTTGGGGGGACGGGGACAGGGGACCAGCCCCAGCATTTT. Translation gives CSVGGTGTGDQPQHF. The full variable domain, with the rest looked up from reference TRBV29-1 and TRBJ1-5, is SAVISQKPSRDICQRGTSLTIQCQVDSQVTMMFWYRQQPGQSLTLIATANQGSEATYESGFVIDKFPISRPNLTFSTLTVSNMSPEDSSIYLCSVGGTGTGDQPQHFGDGTRLSIL.

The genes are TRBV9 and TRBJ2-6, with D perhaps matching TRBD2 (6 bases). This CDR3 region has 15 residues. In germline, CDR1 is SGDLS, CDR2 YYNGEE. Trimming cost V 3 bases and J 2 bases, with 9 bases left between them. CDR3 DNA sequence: TGTGCCAGCAGCGACCTAGCGCCTGGGGCCAACGTCCTGACTTTC. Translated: CASSDLAPGANVLTF. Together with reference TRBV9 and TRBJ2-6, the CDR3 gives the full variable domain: DSGVTQTPKHLITATGQRVTLRCSPRSGDLSVYWYQQSLDQGLQFLIQYYNGEERAKGNILERFSAQQFPDLHSELNLSSLELGDSALYFCASSDLAPGANVLTFGAGSRLTVL.

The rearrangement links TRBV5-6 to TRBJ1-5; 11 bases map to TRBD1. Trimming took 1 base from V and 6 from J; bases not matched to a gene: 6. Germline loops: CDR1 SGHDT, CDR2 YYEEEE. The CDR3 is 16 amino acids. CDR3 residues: CASSLTGQGAGQPQHF. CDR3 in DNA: TGTGCCAGCAGCTTGACCGGACAGGGGGCCGGTCAGCCCCAGCATTTT. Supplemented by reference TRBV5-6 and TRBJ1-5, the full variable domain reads DAGVTQSPTHLIKTRGQQVTLRCSPKSGHDTVSWYQQALGQGPQFIFQYYEEEERQRGNFPDRFSGHQFPNYSSELNVNALLLGDSALYLCASSLTGQGAGQPQHFGDGTRLSIL.

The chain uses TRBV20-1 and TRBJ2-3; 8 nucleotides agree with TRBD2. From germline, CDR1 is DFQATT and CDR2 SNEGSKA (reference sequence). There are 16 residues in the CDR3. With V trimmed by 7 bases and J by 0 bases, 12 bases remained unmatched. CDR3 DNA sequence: TGCAGTGTATTTAATAGACTAGCGCAGAGCACAGATACGCAGTATTTT. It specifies CSVFNRLAQSTDTQYF.

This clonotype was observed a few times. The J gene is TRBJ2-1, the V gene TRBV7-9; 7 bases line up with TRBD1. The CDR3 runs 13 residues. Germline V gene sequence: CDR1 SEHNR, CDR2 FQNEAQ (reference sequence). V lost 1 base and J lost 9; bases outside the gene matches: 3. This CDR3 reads CASSLGGGGEQFF. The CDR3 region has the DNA TGTGCCAGCAGCTTAGGAGGGGGCGGTGAGCAGTTCTTC.

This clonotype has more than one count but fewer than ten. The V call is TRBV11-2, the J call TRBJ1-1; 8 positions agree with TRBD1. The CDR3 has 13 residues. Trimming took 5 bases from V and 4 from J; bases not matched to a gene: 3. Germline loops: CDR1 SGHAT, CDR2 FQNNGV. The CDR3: CASSDRGPTEAFF. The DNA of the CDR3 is TGTGCCAGCAGCGACAGGGGTCCCACTGAAGCTTTCTTT.

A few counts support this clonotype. The CDR3 bases are TGTGCCATCAGTGAGGCGCCGGGACTTCTCGGGGAGCTGTTTTTT. Protein: CAISEAPGLLGELFF. The chain couples TRBV10-3 to TRBJ2-2, with D maybe TRBD2 (6 bases). Per germline, CDR1 ENHRY and CDR2 SYGVKD. The CDR3 runs 15 residues. The V end was cut by 2 bases, the J end by 7 bases, with 14 bases between.

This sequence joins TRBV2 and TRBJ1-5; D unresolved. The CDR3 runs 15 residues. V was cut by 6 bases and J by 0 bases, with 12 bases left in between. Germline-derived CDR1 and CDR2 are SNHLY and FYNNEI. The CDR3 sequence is CASRLNSDSNQPQHF. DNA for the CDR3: TGTGCCAGCAGACTCAACAGCGATAGCAATCAGCCCCAGCATTTT.

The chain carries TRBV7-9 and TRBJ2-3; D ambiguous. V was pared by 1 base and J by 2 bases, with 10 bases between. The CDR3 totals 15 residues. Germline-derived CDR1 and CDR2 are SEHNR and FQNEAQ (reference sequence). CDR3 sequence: CASSLGSSSTDTQYF. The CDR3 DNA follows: TGTGCCAGCAGCTTAGGATCCTCTTCCACAGATACGCAGTATTTT.

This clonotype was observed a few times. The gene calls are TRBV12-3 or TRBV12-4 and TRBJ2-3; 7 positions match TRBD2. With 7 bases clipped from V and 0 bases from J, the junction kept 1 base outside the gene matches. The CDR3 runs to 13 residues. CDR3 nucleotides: TGTGCCAGCAAACTAGCGAGCACAGATACGCAGTATTTT. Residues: CASKLASTDTQYF.